The sequence of this TCR beta chain was determined in a study of T cells after yellow fever vaccination. Overall study context: SMART-Seq v4 Ultra Low Input prepared libraries from low-cell fractions.

With V trimmed by 5 bases and J by 8 bases, 4 bases remained unmatched. The length of the CDR3 is 14 residues. The germline V gene encodes CDR1 SGHTA and CDR2 FQGNSA. This clonotype was recorded a few times. Its antigen is unidentified. Notes on the study in general: Within FACS-sorted repertoires, abundant clonotypes contaminating from the bulk population could be present. Clones from primary vaccination mostly reappeared after the booster (approximately 96% CD4, around 90% CD8).

MiXCR, run by TCRdb on the 5' RACE reads, gives a single entry per CDR3 protein. The sample yields hundreds of thousands of distinct CDR3 sequences, about 13% seen once. This TCR derives from a man between 25 and 39 years old who received the YFV17D yellow fever vaccine. V is TRBV7-2 and J is TRBJ2-1, with TRBD2 identical over 12 bases. The material sequenced was PBMCs, taken on the day of the yellow fever booster vaccination. The CDR3 region is CASSRRLAGDEQFF. The CDR3 coding sequence is TGTGCCAGCAGCAGACGACTAGCGGGAGATGAGCAGTTCTTC.